This TCR beta chain was identified in a study of glioma-infiltrating T cells after dendritic cell vaccination. Overall study context: Glioblastoma patients came from Phase I and II dendritic cell vaccination trials. Monocyte-derived dendritic cells, cultured seven days with IL-4 and GM-CSF, were pulsed with autologous tumor lysate.

Primers: 60 V beta forward and 13 J beta reverse. Produced via immunoSEQ multiplex PCR; TCRdb's table is partial and in-frame only. The sample carries tens of thousands of clones, around 79% recorded once. This CDR3 region has 15 residues. Germline loops: CDR1 MNHNY, CDR2 SVGAGI (reference sequence). Between the trimmed V and J ends, which lost 2 bases and 0 bases, there was a span of 9 bases. Patients had residual fresh-frozen tumor tissue and more than two years of survival data. This chain links TRBV6-6 with TRBJ2-3; D is unresolved. This specimen was blood, taken before dendritic cell vaccination. The receptor was isolated from a human donor with glioblastoma. DNA for the CDR3: TGTGCCAGCAGTTACGGCCAGGCTAGCACAGATACGCAGTATTTT. Amino acid sequence: CASSYGQASTDTQYF.